A single sample is the source of the 32 T cell receptor beta chains below, sequenced in a study of blood T cell repertoires in COVID-19. The table came from immunoSEQ multiplex PCR; TCRdb's copy has only in-frame clones and leaves some out. The sample lists about 160,000 clones; around 82% were seen once. The specimen sequenced was peripheral blood. The receptors here all came from a woman in her forties with COVID-19, enrolled during active disease.

In this sample, this clone turned up once. The genes are TRBV28 and TRBJ1-5; TRBD1 aligns across 7 bases. The germline V gene encodes CDR1 MDHEN and CDR2 SYDVKM. This CDR3 region has 15 residues. Trimming took 6 bases from V and 4 from J; bases not matched to a gene: 9. The CDR3 here is CASRPTRGQNQPQHF. CDR3 bases: TGTGCCAGCAGACCTACAAGGGGGCAGAATCAGCCCCAGCATTTT.

The chain uses TRBV5-4 and TRBJ1-2, with TRBD1 as a possible D gene (6 bases). The germline V gene encodes CDR1 SGHNT and CDR2 YYREEE (reference sequence). This CDR3 has 14 amino acids. Trimming removed 0 bases from V and 3 bases from J, with 9 bases in between. The chain's CDR3 is CASSLGTDHYGYTF. The CDR3, as DNA: TGTGCCAGCAGCTTGGGGACAGACCACTATGGCTACACCTTC. Full variable domain (outside the CDR3, taken from reference TRBV5-4 and TRBJ1-2): ETGVTQSPTHLIKTRGQQVTLRCSSQSGHNTVSWYQQALGQGPQFIFQYYREEENGRGNFPPRFSGLQFPNYSSELNVNALELDDSALYLCASSLGTDHYGYTFGSGTRLTVV.

The chain carries TRBV3-1 (or the pseudogene TRBV3-2) and TRBJ2-3; the D is unclear. Between the trimmed V and J ends, which lost 1 base and 6 bases, there was a span of 5 bases. CDR1 LGHDT and CDR2 YNNKEL come from the germline V gene (reference sequence). The CDR3 runs 12 residues. CDR3 sequence: CASSQVEDTQYF. The CDR3 DNA reads TGTGCCAGCAGCCAAGTTGAGGATACGCAGTATTTT.

The chain joins TRBV3-1 (or the pseudogene TRBV3-2) to TRBJ2-7, with TRBD2 matching 7 bases. The J segment lost 1 base and the V segment lost 1 base, leaving 4 bases of the junction unmatched. CDR1 and CDR2 (germline): LGHDT, YNNKEL (reference sequence). The CDR3 consists of 15 residues. CDR3 DNA: TGTGCCAGCAGCCAAGGGCTAGCGGTATCCTACGAGCAGTACTTC. Its protein is CASSQGLAVSYEQYF.

V is TRBV19 and J is TRBJ1-5; 7 bases fit TRBD1. The CDR3 has 15 residues. Per germline, CDR1 LNHDA and CDR2 SQIVND (reference sequence). V lost 6 bases and J lost 7; bases outside the gene matches: 12. CDR3 coding DNA: TGTGCCAGTAGCCACCTTGGGCAGGGGGGACAGCCCCAGCATTTT. It translates to CASSHLGQGGQPQHF.

J is TRBJ1-2 and V is TRBV6-5; TRBD1 matches 7 bases. Trimming cost V 6 bases and J 4 bases; bases outside gene matches: 2. This CDR3 is built from 12 residues. Germline-derived CDR1 and CDR2 are MNHEY and SVGAGI. The CDR3 DNA follows: TGTGCCAGCAGGGAGGGGGCCTATGGCTACACCTTC. It specifies CASREGAYGYTF.

The table lists this clone with a count of one. The chain uses TRBV10-3 and TRBJ2-7; tentatively, D is TRBD2 (5 bases). The CDR3 is 17 residues long. In germline, CDR1 is ENHRY, CDR2 SYGVKD. Trimming took off 0 bases at V and 1 base at J, with 16 bases between the two ends. As DNA, the CDR3 is TGTGCCATCAGTGAGTCTCCCCGGGAAGCCCAATCCTACGAGCAGTACGTC. It yields the protein CAISESPREAQSYEQYV.

The chain employs TRBV5-5 and TRBJ1-1; no clear D. CDR1 is SGHKS, CDR2 YYEKEE, per germline (reference sequence). The CDR3 is made up of 12 amino acids. V dropped 0 bases and J dropped 6 bases, with 6 bases sitting between them. The CDR3 loop reads CASSLVLAEAFF. For the CDR3, the DNA is TGTGCCAGCAGCTTGGTATTAGCTGAAGCTTTCTTT.

The V call is TRBV28, the J call TRBJ2-7, with D possibly being TRBD2 (5 bases). Trimming left V 5 bases short and J 0 bases short, with 5 bases between. The CDR3 extends over 12 amino acids. The germline CDR1 and CDR2 sequences are MDHEN and SYDVKM. CDR3 sequence: CASSRDSYEQYF. The CDR3 bases are TGTGCCAGCAGTCGGGACTCCTACGAGCAGTACTTC.

CDR3 in amino acids: CASSPPAGLNEQYF. The CDR3 DNA sequence: TGTGCCAGCTCACCTCCGGCGGGGTTGAACGAGCAGTACTTC. The chain recombines TRBV18 with TRBJ2-7; a possible D gene is TRBD2 (6 bases). V lost 3 bases, J lost 5 bases, and 14 bases lay in between. The CDR3 runs 14 residues. Germline values: CDR1 KGHSH, CDR2 LQKENI.

This clone was observed a few times. The chain combines TRBV10-1 with TRBJ1-1; 7 nucleotides align to TRBD1. CDR1 is WNHNN, CDR2 SYGVQD, per germline (reference sequence). The junction had 10 bases not matched to a gene; V was cut back by 6 bases and J by 9 bases. CDR3 size: 13 residues. The CDR3 loop reads CASSRRDSKKAFF. The CDR3 DNA reads as TGCGCCAGCAGCCGCCGGGACAGCAAAAAAGCTTTCTTT.

This sequence joins TRBV5-1 and TRBJ2-5; D not resolved. Germline V CDR1 and CDR2: SGHRS, YFSETQ. This CDR3 has 12 amino acids. Trimming shortened V by 4 bases and J by 2 bases, and 6 bases separated the two germline ends. The CDR3 nucleotides read TGCGCCAGCAGCCCTCCGCAAGAGACCCAGTACTTC. This translates into CASSPPQETQYF.

The genes are TRBV3-1 (or the pseudogene TRBV3-2) and TRBJ2-3, with 10 positions matching TRBD1. The V gene end was trimmed by 11 bases and the J gene end by 1 base; junction bases not matched to a gene: 3. Germline V gene data show CDR1 as LGHDT and CDR2 as YNNKEL (reference sequence). CDR3 length equals 13 residues. The CDR3 loop is CAAGTGGTDTQYF. CDR3 in DNA: TGTGCCGCCGGGACAGGGGGCACAGATACGCAGTATTTT.

This chain joins TRBV2 and TRBJ2-1, with 7 bases identical to TRBD2. The CDR3 is 15 residues long. Germline V gene sequence: CDR1 SNHLY, CDR2 FYNNEI. After removal of 4 bases from V and 0 bases from J, the junction contained 3 bases not matched to a gene. The CDR3 DNA is TGTGCCAGCAGTGGAAGCGGGAACTCCTACAATGAGCAGTTCTTC. As protein: CASSGSGNSYNEQFF.

V gene TRBV2 combines with J gene TRBJ1-2; D might be TRBD1 (6 bases). Trimming cost V 1 base and J 3 bases, with 6 bases left between them. CDR1 SNHLY and CDR2 FYNNEI come from the germline V gene. The CDR3 runs 13 residues. The CDR3 DNA is TGTGCCAGCAGTGAAGGGACAGACTATGGCTACACCTTC. It codes for CASSEGTDYGYTF.

The chain links TRBV4-1 to TRBJ2-3; 8 bases line up with TRBD1. Germline values: CDR1 MGHRA, CDR2 YSYEKL. There are 13 residues in the CDR3. The V gene end was trimmed by 4 bases and the J gene end by 5 bases; junction bases not matched to a gene: 2. This CDR3 is CASSRDRIDTQYF. The CDR3 DNA is TGCGCCAGCAGCCGGGACAGGATAGATACGCAGTATTTT.

The rearrangement uses TRBV18 and TRBJ2-7, with 10 bases that match TRBD1. The CDR3 spans 13 residues. The germline V gene encodes CDR1 KGHSH and CDR2 LQKENI. V lost 8 bases, J lost 7 bases, and 8 bases stayed unmatched. The CDR3 loop is CASQGTGEGEQYV. CDR3 bases: TGTGCCAGCCAAGGGACAGGGGAAGGGGAGCAGTACGTC.

This chain connects TRBV12-3 or TRBV12-4 to TRBJ1-5; D remains unclear. This CDR3 region has 11 residues. Trimming left V 5 bases short and J 10 bases short, with 9 bases between. This CDR3 is CASSAALPQHF. Here the CDR3 DNA reads TGTGCCAGCAGTGCCGCTCTACCCCAGCATTTT.

The rearrangement links TRBV4-1 to TRBJ2-2; 12 bases match TRBD1. V gave up 2 bases and J gave up 0 bases; unmatched junction bases: 4. The CDR3 runs 18 residues. Germline V gives CDR1 MGHRA, CDR2 YSYEKL. The DNA for the CDR3 is TGCGCCAGCAGCCAAATGGGGACAGGGGGCCCGAACACCGGGGAGCTGTTTTTT. This gives the protein CASSQMGTGGPNTGELFF.

The chain joins TRBV2 to TRBJ1-2, with D possibly TRBD1 on 6 matching bases. Looked up from germline, CDR1 is SNHLY and CDR2 is FYNNEI. There are 13 residues in the CDR3. Trimming cost V 3 bases and J 4 bases, with 9 bases left between them. CDR3 DNA: TGTGCCAGCAGTGATGGGACATTCTATGGCTACACCTTC. Residues: CASSDGTFYGYTF.

This sequence joins TRBV9 and TRBJ2-6; TRBD1 agrees at 10 bases. Germline-derived CDR1 and CDR2 are SGDLS and YYNGEE. The CDR3 consists of 16 residues. V was clipped by 2 bases and J by 1 base; unmatched bases: 0. DNA of the CDR3: TGTGCCAGCAGCGTGGGACAGGGGTCTGGGGCCAACGTCCTGACTTTC. Encoded protein: CASSVGQGSGANVLTF.

V and J are TRBV7-6 and TRBJ1-3; maybe TRBD1 (6 bases). The CDR3 runs to 15 residues. Germline-derived CDR1 and CDR2 are SGHVS and FNYEAQ. V lost 5 bases, J lost 0 bases, and 11 bases lay in between. The CDR3 here is CASSPGQRSGNTIYF. The CDR3 DNA sequence: TGTGCCAGCAGCCCGGGACAACGCTCTGGAAACACCATATATTTT.

The gene calls are TRBV10-2 and TRBJ2-1, with 13 bases fitting TRBD2. The CDR3 is made up of 14 amino acids. Germline trimming cut 9 bases from V and 6 bases from J; bases unmatched to any gene: 5. Per germline, CDR1 WSHSY and CDR2 SAAADI. The CDR3 coding sequence is TGCGCCAGGGCGAGGACTAGCGGGAGCAATGAGCAGTTCTTC. This codes for CARARTSGSNEQFF.

The chain is built from TRBV29-1 and TRBJ1-1; 10 positions match TRBD1. The germline gives CDR1 SQVTM, CDR2 ANQGSEA. After removal of 6 bases from V and 0 bases from J, the junction contained 7 bases not matched to a gene. The CDR3 runs to 15 residues. This CDR3 is CSVPWGQGMNTEAFF. CDR3 sequence (DNA): TGCAGCGTCCCCTGGGGACAGGGGATGAACACTGAAGCTTTCTTT.

The J gene is TRBJ1-5, the V gene TRBV6-1; D is uncertain. CDR3 length: 14 residues. The V end was cut by 0 bases, the J end by 7 bases, with 10 bases between. Germline V gives CDR1 MNHNS, CDR2 SASEGT. The CDR3 region is CASSEATIRQPQHF. In nucleotides, the CDR3 is TGTGCCAGCAGTGAAGCCACTATCAGACAGCCCCAGCATTTT.

The chain joins TRBV5-1 to TRBJ2-7, with TRBD2 identical over 8 bases. V gave up 1 base and J gave up 2 bases; unmatched junction bases: 5. Germline CDR1 is SGHRS and CDR2 is YFSETQ. The CDR3 is 15 residues long. CDR3 in DNA: TGCGCCAGCAGCTTGAAGCGGGAGTCAGCCTACGAGCAGTACTTC. Protein: CASSLKRESAYEQYF.

This clone has a count of ten or more. The CDR3 region has the DNA TGTGCCAGCAGTTTATCGTTAGGATCTTGGGACAAAAAATCCTACAATGAGCAGTTCTTC. It translates to CASSLSLGSWDKKSYNEQFF. The chain has TRBV27 and TRBJ2-1, with D maybe TRBD1 (6 bases). Germline CDR1 and CDR2: MNHEY and SMNVEV (reference sequence). The CDR3 runs to 20 residues. Trimming stripped 0 bases from V and 1 base from J, with 22 bases between.

V is TRBV4-2 and J is TRBJ1-3; D may be TRBD1 (5 bases). This CDR3 has 17 amino acids. Per the germline V gene, CDR1 is LGHNA and CDR2 is YNFKEQ. Trimming stripped 1 base from V and 0 bases from J, with 13 bases between. The CDR3 DNA reads as TGTGCCAGCAGCCAAGGAGCCGCAGGGAACTCTGGAAACACCATATATTTT. Its protein product is CASSQGAAGNSGNTIYF.

The gene calls are TRBV7-6 and TRBJ2-1, with TRBD1 matching over 9 bases. CDR1 is SGHVS and CDR2 is FNYEAQ in the germline V gene. This CDR3 contains 17 residues. The V and J ends lost 1 base and 4 bases, in that order; junction bases with no gene match: 8. CDR3 nucleotides: TGTGCCAGCAGCTTAGGGGACAGGGCTCGAATTTACAATGAGCAGTTCTTC. Translation: CASSLGDRARIYNEQFF.

This chain uses TRBV29-1 with TRBJ2-1, with 11 bases fitting TRBD2. This CDR3 comprises 14 residues. Germline assignment: CDR1 SQVTM and CDR2 ANQGSEA. Germline trimming cut 8 bases from V and 5 bases from J; bases unmatched to any gene: 8. The chain's CDR3 is CSIEMGLADNEQFF. The CDR3, as DNA: TGCAGCATCGAGATGGGACTAGCGGACAATGAGCAGTTCTTC.

This rearrangement joins TRBV6-6 to TRBJ1-6, with 8 bases lining up with TRBD1. J lost 4 bases, V lost 5 bases, and 7 bases had no gene match. The CDR3 is made up of 16 amino acids. From germline, CDR1 is MNHNY and CDR2 SVGAGI (reference sequence). The DNA for the CDR3 is TGTGCCAGCAGTCGAAGACAGGGGTCGTATAATTCACCCCTCCACTTT. It is translated as CASSRRQGSYNSPLHF.

This clone was counted once. The V call is TRBV30, the J call TRBJ1-2, with D perhaps TRBD1 (5 bases). Germline lookup yields CDR1 GTSNPN and CDR2 SVGIG (reference sequence). The length of the CDR3 is 13 residues. The V end lost 3 bases, the J end lost 2 bases, and 10 bases lay between the germline ends. CDR3 nucleotides: TGTGCCTGGAGGGGGGGTCGGAACTATGGCTACACCTTC. Translation: CAWRGGRNYGYTF.